The source of this T cell receptor (beta chain) is a study of cytomegalovirus exposure and HLA in healthy donors. Study observations and caveats: Cytomegalovirus-associated status was assigned to about 160 TCR beta chains. In a later analysis, compared with equally common non-associated chains, HLA-associated beta chains were more expanded.

CDR3 length: 18 residues. The junction had 9 bases not matched to a gene; V was cut back by 3 bases and J by 5 bases. CDR1 and CDR2 from the germline V gene are LGHNA and YNFKEQ. With respect to this clone: Its target is unknown.

A multiplex PCR was run with 60 Vbeta primers and 13 Jbeta primers. TCRdb's table, derived via immunoSEQ multiplex PCR, lists solely in-frame clones and lacks some. The repertoire holds around 170,000 clones, with 84% as singletons. Material for sequencing was PBMCs. The TCR originated in a woman between 50 and 59 years old in good health and CMV-seropositive. The chain has TRBV4-2 and TRBJ2-5, with 16 bases lining up with TRBD2. CDR3 nucleotides: TGTGCCAGCAGCCATTCGTCCGGGACTAGCGGGGGGGCGGAGACCCAGTACTTC. This translates into CASSHSSGTSGGAETQYF.